A selection of T cell receptor beta chains follows, all from one sample in a study of regulatory T cells in long-lasting Graves disease. TCRdb ran MiXCR on the multiplex PCR reads and lists one entry per CDR3 protein. The sample includes 380,000 or so distinct CDR3 sequences, around 15% of them seen just once. These data were also reused for a study on T cells in Graves' hyperthyroidism and ophthalmopathy.

The sample consisted of peripheral blood mononuclear cells (PBMCs), taken at new diagnosis, from a patient treated with antithyroid drugs. The source is a woman aged 18-29 years with Graves disease. Each CDR3 is given with its conserved first and last residue. A D gene is named only where the DNA matches it firmly. Clone sizes are given selectively: once, few, many, or a class where the clone is expanded.

TRBJ2-6 | few | 15 | . | TRBV29-1 | CSISPHVTGANVLTF | TGCAGCATCTCCCCTCATGTGACTGGGGCCAACGTCCTGACTTTC
TRBJ1-1 | few | 16 | . | TRBV20-1 | CSAPPRVFHINTEAFF | TGCAGTGCTCCCCCCCGGGTGTTCCATATCAACACTGAAGCTTTCTTT
TRBJ2-3 | . | 11 | . | TRBV20-1 | CSALPTDTQYF | TGCAGTGCTCTACCGACAGATACGCAGTATTTT
TRBJ1-1 | . | 11 | . | TRBV20-1 | CSAIPGTEAFF | TGCAGTGCCATACCGGGGACTGAAGCTTTCTTT
TRBJ2-1 | many | 15 | TRBD2 | TRBV28 | CATDLGGTFYNEQFF | TGTGCCACCGACCTGGGGGGGACTTTCTACAATGAGCAGTTCTTC
TRBJ1-6 | . | 16 | . | TRBV6-1 | CASSNGIHSYNSPLHF | TGTGCCAGCAGTAACGGGATCCACTCCTATAATTCACCCCTCCACTTT
TRBJ1-4 | many | 12 | . | TRBV30 | CAWTQGGEKLFF | TGTGCCTGGACGCAGGGAGGGGAAAAACTGTTTTTT
TRBJ1-6 | many | 15 | . | TRBV10-3 | CAISESGRLDSPLHF | TGTGCCATCAGTGAGTCGGGGCGGTTAGATTCACCCCTCCACTTT
TRBJ1-2 | many | 15 | TRBD1 | TRBV9 | CASSPQDRTDYGYTF | TGTGCCAGCAGCCCCCAGGACAGGACGGACTATGGCTACACCTTC
TRBJ1-3 | . | 10 | . | TRBV20-1 | CSVWTYTIYF | TGCAGTGTATGGACATACACCATATATTTT
TRBJ1-2 | few | 11 | . | TRBV6-1 | CASSTSYGYTF | TGTGCCAGCAGTACAAGCTATGGCTACACCTTC
TRBJ1-2 | . | 15 | TRBD1 | TRBV15 | CATSPRDRGFDGYTF | TGTGCCACCAGCCCCCGGGACAGGGGGTTTGATGGCTACACCTTC
TRBJ1-5 | many | 14 | . | TRBV20-1 | CSAREGSSNQPQHF | TGCAGTGCTAGAGAAGGGTCTAGCAATCAGCCCCAGCATTTT
TRBJ2-1 | many | 17 | TRBD2 | TRBV10-3 | CAISPGTSGGARNEQFF | TGTGCCATCTCACCCGGGACTAGCGGGGGGGCCCGCAATGAGCAGTTCTTC
TRBJ2-3 | few | 15 | TRBD2 | TRBV6-4 | CASSEAGDDTDTQYF | TGTGCCAGCAGTGAAGCGGGGGACGACACAGATACGCAGTATTTT
TRBJ2-2 | many | 15 | . | TRBV5-1 | CASSFRGQNTGELFF | TGCGCCAGCAGCTTTAGGGGCCAGAACACCGGGGAGCTGTTTTTT
TRBJ1-1 | . | 14 | . | TRBV18 | CASSREGMNTEAFF | TGTGCCAGCTCACGGGAGGGAATGAACACTGAAGCTTTCTTT
TRBJ2-7 | many | 17 | TRBD1 | TRBV29-1 | CSGRQGARKRGSYEQYF | TGCAGCGGCAGACAGGGGGCTAGGAAGCGGGGCTCCTACGAGCAGTACTTC
TRBJ1-6 | few | 14 | TRBD1 | TRBV6-1 | CASSSDRGNSPLHF | TGTGCCAGTTCTAGCGACAGGGGTAATTCACCCCTCCACTTT
TRBJ2-3 | many | 16 | TRBD2 | TRBV6-1 | CASSMAGGSRTDTQYF | TGTGCCAGCAGTATGGCTGGCGGGAGTAGGACAGATACGCAGTATTTT
TRBJ1-4 | . | 16 | . | TRBV6-1 | CASSGMSGRTNEKLFF | TGTGCCAGCAGTGGAATGTCAGGGCGAACTAATGAAAAACTGTTTTTT
TRBJ2-5 | . | 14 | TRBD2 | TRBV29-1 | CSVDLFGGQETQYF | TGCAGCGTTGATCTGTTCGGGGGGCAAGAGACCCAGTACTTC
TRBJ1-6 | . | 15 | . | TRBV5-5 | CASRDWGTYNSPLHF | TGTGCCAGCAGGGACTGGGGGACCTATAATTCACCCCTCCACTTT
TRBJ2-1 | many | 17 | . | TRBV28 | CASSRDRWGEDYNEQFF | TGTGCCAGCAGTAGGGATAGGTGGGGCGAGGATTACAATGAGCAGTTCTTC
TRBJ2-6 | few | 15 | . | TRBV6-2/TRBV6-3 | CASSYKVLGVGVLTF | TGTGCCAGCAGTTACAAGGTCCTAGGAGTAGGCGTCCTGACTTTC
TRBJ2-7 | many | 15 | TRBD1 | TRBV12-3/TRBV12-4 | CASGSTGTGFDGQYF | TGTGCCAGCGGCTCGACTGGGACAGGGTTTGATGGGCAGTACTTC